This TCR beta chain appears in the sequencing data of a study of T cells after posttransplantation cyclophosphamide (dated by TCRdb to the mid-2010s). A note on the overall study: Using TRB sequencing, the study followed how the T cell repertoire reconstituted after myeloablative bone marrow transplantation in which posttransplantation cyclophosphamide served as GVHD prophylaxis. Blood from all 30 or so PTCy patients who had 1-year posttransplant specimens underwent TRB sequencing. In 3 patients, up to roughly 3 additional blood samples taken between 2 and 5.2 years after transplant also underwent TRB sequencing, as did pretransplant blood from 4 patients. Public TRB sequences were searched against a database of over 3,600 sequences associated with responses to pathogens, tumor antigens, self-antigens and alloantigens. Because TRA and TRB clonality correlated tightly in 8 to 10 samples, the subsequent TCR analyses were limited to TRB only. Antigen receptor sequencing was done on samples from 35 to 45 PTCy-treated patients and from about 17 related bone marrow donors of those patients. The investigation overall reported the following: Donor-recipient similarity was low at 1-2 months but rose over the first year, and later blood repertoires were often dominated by donor CD8+ memory clones. Across 45 or so patients, recipient CMV seropositivity and CMV reactivation were highly associated with TRB clonality; PTCy diversity was similar to CNI/methotrexate controls. The TRB repertoires of T cells infiltrating skin or GI tract showed only limited overlap with the TRB repertoires of T cells in blood.

Genomic DNA was the input for TRB sequencing, which was run either with the immunoSEQ assay at survey resolution or with the hsTCRB kit. In the original analysis: The immunoSEQ software handled the initial read processing, while the LymphoSeq R package was used for the repertoire analyses. For each TRB dataset, clonality was calculated as 1 minus normalized Shannon entropy, and the Gini coefficient was computed as well. To infer phenotypes in unsorted samples, TRB sequences from sorted subsets of the recipient or donor were mapped onto unsorted samples from the same recipient. TCRdb carries this immuneACCESS record with in-frame sequences only. Its versions omit some clonotypes, under half of them owing to an unresolved V gene in the studies checked, with the rest unexplained. The V and J calls and the clone size are those of that table, but D and trimming were determined from the DNA. Within this sample are tens of thousands of clones, with about nine tenths of them counted one time only. Around 3.3% of the sample comes from the top ten.

As encoded in the germline V gene, CDR1 is SGHRS while CDR2 is YFSETQ. The CDR3 starts with the cysteine, ends with the phenylalanine, and has 15 residues. CDR3 DNA only is kept here, 45 bases in frame from base 1. V drops 2 bases and J drops 0 bases, leaving 10 bases in between. Related bone marrow donors provided peripheral blood samples on the day of marrow donation. Peripheral blood and bone marrow mononuclear cells were isolated by Ficoll-Hypaque density centrifugation and cryopreserved. For this clone: The antigen this receptor binds is unknown. No base quality information exists; no much larger clone differs at one position.

This TCR was sampled from a man between 50 and 59 years old. The sequenced sample consisted of PBMCs. This receptor chain uses TRBV5-1 and TRBJ2-3, and TRBD2 may be the D gene, going by 6 matching bases. Read as DNA, the sequence is TGCGCCAGCAGCTTCGCGGGATCTAGCACAGATACGCAGTATTTT. Translated, this gives CASSFAGSSTDTQYF.